This T cell receptor beta chain was obtained from a study of regulatory T cells in long-lasting Graves disease. Time point described: newly diagnosed GD, antithyroid drugs for less than 3 months. PBMCs were the source of the RNA used for TCR sequencing. HTBI primers from iRepertoire and Arm-PCR of CDR3 regions yielded the TCR beta libraries. In TCRdb, the multiplex PCR reads were re-called with MiXCR into one record per CDR3 protein. The sample records about 440,000 distinct CDR3 sequences, roughly 17% being singletons. This clonotype has a count of ten or more. V lost 1 base to trimming and J lost 1 base, with 8 bases between them. Per the germline V gene, CDR1 is MDHEN and CDR2 is SYDVKM. The CDR3 is 15 residues long. In addition, the sample was reused for a study of T cells in Graves' hyperthyroidism and ophthalmopathy.

The chain combines TRBV28 with TRBJ2-1, with unresolved D. The receptor comes from a woman aged 25 to 39 with Graves disease. The material sequenced was peripheral blood mononuclear cells (PBMCs), taken at new diagnosis, from a patient treated with antithyroid drugs. The CDR3 spells CASSLYKRSYNEQFF. The CDR3 bases are TGTGCCAGCAGTTTATATAAGCGTTCCTACAATGAGCAGTTCTTC.